The 25 T cell receptor beta chains below come from one sample, sequenced in a study of cytomegalovirus exposure and HLA in healthy donors. This PCR relied on a set of 60 Vbeta primers and 13 Jbeta primers. TCRdb's copy holds only in-frame clones and misses some; the assay was immunoSEQ multiplex PCR. In the table there are under 200,000 clones, about four fifths of which are singletons. The specimen sequenced was PBMCs. The origin of the receptors is a woman younger than 30 in good health and CMV-seronegative.

This chain connects TRBV7-9 to TRBJ2-1; D might be TRBD1 (5 bases). From germline, CDR1 is SEHNR and CDR2 FQNEAQ (reference sequence). Trimming removed 7 bases at V and 6 bases at J, with 7 bases between. The CDR3 sequence is 11 residues long. CDR3 protein: CASKGPNEQFF. CDR3 in DNA: TGTGCCAGCAAGGGGCCCAATGAGCAGTTCTTC. Combining the CDR3 with reference TRBV7-9 and TRBJ2-1 gives the whole variable domain DTGVSQNPRHKITKRGQNVTFRCDPISEHNRLYWYRQTLGQGPEFLTYFQNEAQLEKSRLLSDRFSAERPKGSFSTLEIQRTEQGDSAMYLCASKGPNEQFFGPGTRLTVL.

The chain recombines TRBV5-1 with TRBJ2-7, with 13 bases fitting TRBD2. This CDR3 region has 17 residues. Germline V CDR1 and CDR2: SGHRS, YFSETQ. V lost 4 bases to trimming and J lost 4 bases; unmatched junction nucleotides: 11. The CDR3 region has the DNA TGCGCCAGCAGCCTACGACTAGCGGGAGGCTCCGCGTACGAGCAGTACTTC. It specifies CASSLRLAGGSAYEQYF.

V is TRBV5-1 and J is TRBJ2-5; 8 bases align to TRBD2. CDR1 and CDR2 (germline): SGHRS, YFSETQ. CDR3 length: 16 amino acids. V lost 0 bases, J lost 0 bases, and 4 bases stayed unmatched. The CDR3 spells CASSLAAGGYQETQYF. DNA for the CDR3: TGCGCCAGCAGCTTGGCGGCGGGGGGATACCAAGAGACCCAGTACTTC.

The chain employs TRBV18 and TRBJ1-3; perhaps TRBD1 as D (5 bases). The CDR3 is 15 residues long. Between the trimmed V and J ends, which lost 2 bases and 0 bases, there was a span of 8 bases. In germline, CDR1 is KGHSH, CDR2 LQKENI. The CDR3 loop is CASSPTRDSGNTIYF. Here the CDR3 DNA reads TGTGCCAGCTCACCAACCAGGGACTCTGGAAACACCATATATTTT.

The chain employs TRBV27 and TRBJ1-4, with D uncertain. The CDR3 length is 13 residues. CDR1 is MNHEY, CDR2 SMNVEV, per germline (reference sequence). The germline V and J ends were trimmed by 5 bases and 7 bases, with 11 bases remaining between them. The CDR3 DNA follows: TGTGCCAGCAGTCCGCGAATCGCTGAAAAACTGTTTTTT. It encodes CASSPRIAEKLFF.

Points on this clone: Germline and junction disagree at one end, which may indicate a read error. CDR3 DNA sequence: TGTTCCAGCAGCCAACTGATGGACAGGAACACCGGGGAGCTGTTTTTT. Amino acids: CSSSQLMDRNTGELFF. The chain employs TRBV7-9 and TRBJ2-2; the D gene is possibly TRBD1 (6 bases). The length of the CDR3 is 16 residues. Germline CDR1 SEHNR, CDR2 FQNEAQ (reference sequence).

This chain connects TRBV19 to TRBJ1-1, with D possibly TRBD1 on 5 matching bases. Germline V gene sequence: CDR1 LNHDA, CDR2 SQIVND (reference sequence). Trimming removed 4 bases from V and 0 bases from J, with 12 bases in between. The CDR3 is made up of 15 amino acids. DNA of the CDR3: TGTGCCAGTAGTAACGATCCGGGGGTGAACACTGAAGCTTTCTTT. It yields the protein CASSNDPGVNTEAFF. Filled out from reference TRBV19 and TRBJ1-1, the complete variable domain reads DGGITQSPKYLFRKEGQNVTLSCEQNLNHDAMYWYRQDPGQGLRLIYYSQIVNDFQKGDIAEGYSVSREKKESFPLTVTSAQKNPTAFYLCASSNDPGVNTEAFFGQGTRLTVV.

The genes are TRBV4-1 and TRBJ2-3; 8 nucleotides match TRBD1. Germline V gene lookup returns CDR1 MGHRA and CDR2 YSYEKL. V was clipped by 1 base and J by 4 bases; unmatched bases: 7. This CDR3 spans 16 amino acids. CDR3 region: CASSQGTGSYADTQYF. CDR3 DNA: TGCGCCAGCAGCCAAGGGACAGGGAGTTACGCAGATACGCAGTATTTT.

V gene TRBV13 combines with J gene TRBJ1-2; TRBD1 agrees at 7 bases. Germline values: CDR1 PRHDT, CDR2 FYEKMQ (reference sequence). This CDR3 is 14 amino acids long. V was clipped by 5 bases and J by 4 bases; unmatched bases: 7. The CDR3 DNA reads as TGTGCCAGCAGCACAGGACAGGAGACCTATGGCTACACCTTC. It codes for CASSTGQETYGYTF.

The V gene is TRBV19, the J gene TRBJ2-4; TRBD2 matches 7 bases. Germline CDR1 is LNHDA and CDR2 is SQIVND (reference sequence). CDR3 length: 16 residues. V gave up 8 bases and J gave up 0 bases; unmatched junction bases: 10. DNA of the CDR3: TGTGCCAGTGACGAGGGGACTACCATAGCCAAAAACATTCAGTACTTC. This sequence encodes CASDEGTTIAKNIQYF.

This clone has more than one count but fewer than ten. The chain couples TRBV11-3 to TRBJ2-1; the match to TRBD1 covers 7 bases. CDR1 is SGHNT, CDR2 YENEEA, per germline. This CDR3 is 17 amino acids long. J lost 1 base, V lost 2 bases, and 8 bases had no gene match. CDR3 sequence reads: CASSLKSTGVSYNEQFF. CDR3 nucleotides: TGTGCCAGCAGCTTAAAATCAACAGGGGTATCCTACAATGAGCAGTTCTTC.

V is TRBV5-4 and J is TRBJ2-1; TRBD2 is a possible D gene (6 bases). Germline lookup yields CDR1 SGHNT and CDR2 YYREEE (reference sequence). The CDR3 contains 13 residues. V gave up 4 bases and J gave up 4 bases, with 9 bases separating them. This chain's CDR3 is CASSQTSYNEQFF. The CDR3 DNA is TGTGCCAGCAGCCAGACTAGTTACAATGAGCAGTTCTTC.

The chain has TRBV28 and TRBJ1-5; D possibly corresponds to TRBD1 (6 bases). Trimming removed 5 bases at V and 11 bases at J, with 22 bases between. In germline, CDR1 is MDHEN, CDR2 SYDVKM. This CDR3 has 15 residues. The CDR3 DNA reads TGTGCCAGCAGTCCTCGGGGGGGCGATTTTAAAGCCCAGCATTTT. Its translation: CASSPRGGDFKAQHF.

This chain links TRBV19 with TRBJ2-5; tentative D call: TRBD2 (6 bases). The CDR3 loop spans 13 amino acids. The germline V and J ends were trimmed by 9 bases and 2 bases, with 13 bases remaining between them. CDR1 is LNHDA and CDR2 is SQIVND in the germline V gene (reference sequence). The CDR3 bases are TGTGCCAGCTCGCCTAGCGCGCAAGAGACCCAGTACTTC. Translating it yields CASSPSAQETQYF.

A single count supports this clone. J is TRBJ1-2 and V is TRBV10-2, with D unresolved. CDR1 and CDR2 (germline): WSHSY, SAAADI. Between the trimmed V and J ends, which lost 3 bases and 2 bases, there was a span of 4 bases. There are 12 residues in the CDR3. The CDR3 region is CASSDRNYGYTF. Here the CDR3 DNA reads TGCGCCAGCAGTGACAGAAACTATGGCTACACCTTC.

The V call is TRBV5-8, the J call TRBJ1-4, with TRBD1 matching over 7 bases. Germline assignment: CDR1 SGHTS and CDR2 YDEGEE. The CDR3 consists of 15 residues. The J segment lost 5 bases and the V segment lost 5 bases, leaving 9 bases of the junction unmatched. CDR3: CASSYGQVGNEKLFF. Here the CDR3 DNA reads TGTGCCAGCAGTTACGGACAGGTCGGGAATGAAAAACTGTTTTTT. Variable domain in full (rest from reference TRBV5-8 and TRBJ1-4): EAGVTQSPTHLIKTRGQQATLRCSPISGHTSVYWYQQALGLGLQFLLWYDEGEERNRGNFPPRFSGRQFPNYSSELNVNALELEDSALYLCASSYGQVGNEKLFFGSGTQLSVL.

This clone has only one observation. V gene TRBV5-4 combines with J gene TRBJ1-5, with TRBD1 matching over 8 bases. Per germline, CDR1 SGHNT and CDR2 YYREEE (reference sequence). Germline trimming cut 4 bases from V and 9 bases from J; bases unmatched to any gene: 3. The CDR3 runs 12 residues. DNA of the CDR3: TGTGCCAGCAGCGACGGGACAGGGCCCCAGCATTTT. Its translation is CASSDGTGPQHF.

Only a few counts were recorded for this clone. This chain uses TRBV2 with TRBJ2-2; TRBD2 matches 12 bases. The germline V gene encodes CDR1 SNHLY and CDR2 FYNNEI. The CDR3 consists of 16 residues. The V segment lost 5 bases and the J segment 2 bases; nucleotides outside the gene matches: 3. Written as DNA, the CDR3 is TGTGCCAGCAGTAAACTAGCGGGGGGAAACACCGGGGAGCTGTTTTTT. This gives the protein CASSKLAGGNTGELFF.

The chain joins TRBV9 to TRBJ2-3; tentatively, D is TRBD1 (6 bases). Germline-derived CDR1 and CDR2 are SGDLS and YYNGEE. This CDR3 is 14 amino acids long. V was cut by 0 bases and J by 2 bases, with 7 bases left in between. This CDR3 reads CASSVDRVTDTQYF. CDR3 sequence (DNA): TGTGCCAGCAGCGTAGACAGGGTCACAGATACGCAGTATTTT. The full variable domain, with the rest looked up from reference TRBV9 and TRBJ2-3, is DSGVTQTPKHLITATGQRVTLRCSPRSGDLSVYWYQQSLDQGLQFLIQYYNGEERAKGNILERFSAQQFPDLHSELNLSSLELGDSALYFCASSVDRVTDTQYFGPGTRLTVL.

The chain links TRBV7-9 to TRBJ2-3; D gene uncertain. The germline V and J ends were trimmed by 7 bases and 0 bases, with 8 bases remaining between them. In germline, CDR1 is SEHNR, CDR2 FQNEAQ (reference sequence). This CDR3 contains 13 residues. CDR3 bases: TGTGCCAGCACAGACACAAGCACAGATACGCAGTATTTT. The encoded protein is CASTDTSTDTQYF.

This sequence joins TRBV6-6 and TRBJ2-2, with D maybe TRBD2 (6 bases). Germline CDR1 and CDR2: MNHNY and SVGAGI (reference sequence). The CDR3 spans 15 residues. V was shortened by 6 bases and J by 7 bases, with 18 bases between the two germline ends. CDR3 residues: CASRRLGRAGGELFF. CDR3 bases: TGTGCCAGCAGACGCCTCGGGAGAGCGGGCGGGGAGCTGTTTTTT.

The chain recombines TRBV30 with TRBJ2-1, with TRBD2 matching over 7 bases. This CDR3 has 13 amino acids. Germline CDR1 GTSNPN, CDR2 SVGIG (reference sequence). Trimming at V came to 2 bases and at J to 9 bases, leaving 7 bases not matched to a gene. The CDR3, as DNA: TGTGCCTGGAGTAGACGGGAGGCAGCTGAGCAGTTCTTC. Encoded protein: CAWSRREAAEQFF.

Note on this clone: The sample carries other DNA sequences with the same CDR3. The chain employs TRBV6-5 and TRBJ1-1; a weak D match, TRBD1 (5 bases). This CDR3 is built from 13 residues. Germline CDR1 MNHEY, CDR2 SVGAGI. V lost 6 bases and J 1 base, leaving 9 bases between the germline ends. The CDR3 DNA reads TGTGCCAGCAGCGAAACAGGGAACACTGAAGCTTTCTTT. Its protein product is CASSETGNTEAFF.

The J gene is TRBJ2-2, the V gene TRBV19; 13 nucleotides agree with TRBD2. Per germline, CDR1 LNHDA and CDR2 SQIVND (reference sequence). V lost 5 bases and J lost 0; bases outside the gene matches: 9. The CDR3 is 19 residues long. The CDR3 region is CASSLTRTSGRANTGELFF. CDR3 coding DNA: TGTGCCAGTAGTCTCACCCGGACTAGCGGGAGAGCGAACACCGGGGAGCTGTTTTTT. The whole variable domain, remainder taken from reference TRBV19 and TRBJ2-2, is DGGITQSPKYLFRKEGQNVTLSCEQNLNHDAMYWYRQDPGQGLRLIYYSQIVNDFQKGDIAEGYSVSREKKESFPLTVTSAQKNPTAFYLCASSLTRTSGRANTGELFFGEGSRLTVL.

This clone showed up just a few times. The rearrangement uses TRBV25-1 and TRBJ2-7, with TRBD2 matching over 9 bases. This CDR3 has 15 residues. The germline V gene has CDR1 MGHDK and CDR2 SYGVNS. V lost 5 bases to trimming and J lost 6 bases; unmatched junction nucleotides: 11. The CDR3 DNA follows: TGTGCCAGCAGTTCTATACTAGCGGGTAGGGGCGAGCAGTACTTC. It encodes CASSSILAGRGEQYF.